These 21 T cell receptor beta chains were sequenced from one sample in a study of glioma-infiltrating T cells. Amplification of TCR alpha and beta CDR3 regions from RNA used iRepertoire nested multiplex PCR. One entry per CDR3 protein, called by TCRdb with MiXCR from the multiplex PCR reads. The data show under 200,000 distinct CDR3 sequences, over 30% seen once. What was sequenced was glioma tissue, nonneoplastic brain tissue, or PBMCs (not recorded which). The source of these receptors is a human donor with low-grade glioma or glioblastoma, undergoing nonglioma brain surgery, or in good health (not recorded which).

This chain connects TRBV5-4 to TRBJ2-2, with D unclear. Looked up from germline, CDR1 is SGHNT and CDR2 is YYREEE (reference sequence). V dropped 0 bases and J dropped 4 bases, with 10 bases sitting between them. The CDR3 consists of 15 residues. CDR3 amino acids: CASSLVPGVTGELFF. The CDR3 DNA reads as TGTGCCAGCAGCTTGGTTCCAGGCGTCACCGGGGAGCTGTTTTTT. The full variable domain, in which reference TRBV5-4 and TRBJ2-2 provide the parts outside the CDR3, is ETGVTQSPTHLIKTRGQQVTLRCSSQSGHNTVSWYQQALGQGPQFIFQYYREEENGRGNFPPRFSGLQFPNYSSELNVNALELDDSALYLCASSLVPGVTGELFFGEGSRLTVL.

The chain uses TRBV6-1 and TRBJ1-1; perhaps TRBD1 as D (5 bases). This CDR3 comprises 18 residues. Germline-derived CDR1 and CDR2 are MNHNS and SASEGT. V was cut by 5 bases and J by 6 bases, with 28 bases left in between. This CDR3 reads CASSYLREGAGIVAEAFF. CDR3 nucleotides: TGTGCCAGCAGTTATCTGCGGGAAGGGGCAGGCATCGTCGCTGAAGCTTTCTTT.

This clonotype occurred once. The chain joins TRBV30 to TRBJ2-1; 7 bases line up with TRBD1. Unmatched junction bases numbered 3, after V lost 2 bases and J lost 5 bases. CDR1 is GTSNPN and CDR2 is SVGIG in the germline V gene (reference sequence). The CDR3 length is 13 residues. The CDR3 DNA follows: TGTGCCTGGAGTATTACAGGGGACAATGAGCAGTTCTTC. As protein: CAWSITGDNEQFF.

The rearrangement uses TRBV5-4 and TRBJ1-2; D is undetermined. Between the trimmed V and J ends, which lost 1 base and 9 bases, there was a span of 10 bases. The CDR3 has 12 amino acids. Germline loops: CDR1 SGHNT, CDR2 YYREEE (reference sequence). This chain's CDR3 is CASSLRQDSYTF. Written as DNA, the CDR3 is TGTGCCAGCAGCTTGCGTCAGGATAGCTACACCTTC.

There are a few counts of this clonotype. The chain combines TRBV27 with TRBJ2-1; 14 bases fit TRBD2. Trimming removed 5 bases from V and 9 bases from J; junction bases left unmatched: 3. The germline CDR1 and CDR2 sequences are MNHEY and SMNVEV (reference sequence). The CDR3 has 14 residues. CDR3 bases: TGTGCCAGCAGTCCGGGACTAGCGGGAGTTGAGCAGTTCTTC. Translation: CASSPGLAGVEQFF.

This clonotype was picked up a small number of times. A read error may explain this, as a much larger clone is one base away. V and J are TRBV11-2 and TRBJ1-1, with D tentatively TRBD1 (5 bases). The germline CDR1 and CDR2 sequences are SGHAT and FQNNGV. The CDR3 extends over 13 amino acids. The germline V and J ends were trimmed by 5 bases and 1 base, with 8 bases remaining between them. The CDR3: CASSLTANTEAFF. The CDR3 DNA follows: TGTGCCAGCAGCCTGACAGCGAACACTGAAGCTTTCTTT.

There are many counts of this clonotype. The chain recombines TRBV20-1 with TRBJ2-1, with D possibly being TRBD2 (6 bases). Germline V gene lookup returns CDR1 DFQATT and CDR2 SNEGSKA (reference sequence). V lost 1 base, J lost 1 base, and 17 bases lay in between. The CDR3 loop spans 17 amino acids. CDR3 amino acids: CSARGVSVSGSYNEQFF. CDR3 bases: TGCAGTGCTAGAGGGGTCTCTGTGAGCGGGTCCTACAATGAGCAGTTCTTC.

With regard to this clonotype: It may be a read error: a sequence one base away is much more abundant. J is TRBJ2-7 and V is TRBV4-1; D gene ambiguous. CDR3 size: 15 residues. In germline, CDR1 is MGHRA, CDR2 YSYEKL. V lost 0 bases, J lost 3 bases, and 12 bases lay in between. CDR3 bases: TGCGCCAGCAGCCAAGAAGGGCTAGTGGGCTACGAGCAGTACTTC. Translating gives CASSQEGLVGYEQYF.

In this sample, this clonotype turned up many times. V and J are TRBV5-8 and TRBJ1-1; possibly TRBD1 for D (6 bases). CDR1 is SGHTS and CDR2 is YDEGEE in the germline V gene. The CDR3 totals 14 residues. V was clipped by 2 bases and J by 4 bases, with 12 bases between them. The CDR3 loop reads CASSFRGGGTEAFF. CDR3 coding DNA: TGTGCCAGCAGCTTTCGGGGGGGCGGCACTGAAGCTTTCTTT.

Concerning this clonotype itself: A junction end diverges from the germline sequence, so it may reflect a read error. The chain joins TRBV2 to TRBJ2-5; 7 bases line up with TRBD2. Germline CDR1 and CDR2: SNHLY and FYNNEI. The CDR3 runs to 10 residues. CDR3 in DNA: TGTGCCAGCAGCCGGGACTATTCTCACTTC. Translated, it gives CASSRDYSHF.

The chain uses TRBV12-3 or TRBV12-4 and TRBJ2-7; D call uncertain. This CDR3 comprises 14 residues. The germline V and J ends were trimmed by 6 bases and 0 bases, with 12 bases remaining between them. As DNA, the CDR3 is TGTGCCAGCAGCCCCGCGAGTCCCTCCTACGAGCAGTACTTC. Translated: CASSPASPSYEQYF.

This clonotype is deemed medium-sized. The chain has TRBV27 and TRBJ1-1; D is possibly TRBD1 (6 bases). The CDR3 covers 13 residues. V lost 4 bases and J 3 bases, leaving 9 bases between the germline ends. Looked up from germline, CDR1 is MNHEY and CDR2 is SMNVEV (reference sequence). As DNA, the CDR3 is TGTGCCAGCAGTTGGGGGGGCTACACTGAAGCTTTCTTT. Protein sequence: CASSWGGYTEAFF.

In this sample, this clonotype turned up a few times. The CDR3 reads CASSLPGDYGYTF. The CDR3 DNA sequence: TGTGCCAGTAGCCTGCCGGGGGACTATGGCTACACCTTC. The chain couples TRBV19 to TRBJ1-2; tentatively, D is TRBD1 (5 bases). The length of the CDR3 is 13 residues. V was shortened by 6 bases and J by 3 bases, with 11 bases between the two germline ends. Germline CDR1 reads LNHDA; CDR2 reads SQIVND (reference sequence).

Ten or more counts support this clonotype. This chain links TRBV6-6 with TRBJ2-5; D uncertain. The CDR3 loop spans 11 amino acids. Trimming pared 1 base from V and 5 bases from J, leaving 2 bases between. CDR1 is MNHNY, CDR2 SVGAGI, per germline (reference sequence). The CDR3 nucleotides are TGTGCCAGCAGTTACTTTGAGACCCAGTACTTC. It yields the protein CASSYFETQYF.

This clonotype has a count of ten or more. The CDR3 protein is CATSDYLQETQYF. The CDR3 region has the DNA TGTGCCACCAGTGATTACCTCCAAGAGACCCAGTACTTC. This chain joins TRBV24-1 and TRBJ2-5; D is unresolved. Between the trimmed V and J ends, which lost 2 bases and 1 base, there was a span of 4 bases. The germline V gene encodes CDR1 KGHDR and CDR2 SFDVKD. This CDR3 has 13 residues.

On this clonotype: A much larger clone differs from this one at a single base, so this may be a read error. The CDR3 sequence: CASSPLLANKDTQYF. The CDR3 nucleotides are TGTGCCAGCAGCCCTTTACTAGCGAACAAAGATACGCAGTATTTT. This chain joins TRBV3-1 and TRBJ2-3, with 7 bases matching TRBD2. The V segment lost 4 bases and the J segment 5 bases; nucleotides outside the gene matches: 9. Germline lookup yields CDR1 LGHDT and CDR2 YNNKEL (reference sequence). There are 15 residues in the CDR3.

About this clonotype: A read error is possible here, since a much larger clone lies one base away. The J gene is TRBJ1-5, the V gene TRBV7-8; D is unresolved. Germline V lookup: CDR1 SGHVS, CDR2 FQNEAQ. The CDR3 has 14 amino acids. The germline V and J ends were trimmed by 7 bases and 0 bases, with 10 bases remaining between them. The CDR3 DNA follows: TGTGCCAGCATCTCTGGTTATAGCAATCAGCCCCAGCATTTT. Protein product: CASISGYSNQPQHF.

This chain connects TRBV29-1 to TRBJ2-3, with 9 bases that match TRBD2. The CDR3 contains 16 residues. The germline CDR1 and CDR2 sequences are SQVTM and ANQGSEA. The ends lost 5 bases at V and 0 bases at J; junction bases unmatched: 9. CDR3 loop: CSVIASGVPSTDTQYF. CDR3 in DNA: TGCAGCGTTATCGCTAGCGGGGTCCCTAGCACAGATACGCAGTATTTT.

Concerning this clonotype: A much larger clone sits a single nucleotide away, making a read error possible. This chain connects TRBV6-2 or TRBV6-3 to TRBJ2-5; TRBD2 aligns across 7 bases. The V gene's germline CDR1 is MNHEY and CDR2 SVGEGT. The J segment lost 0 bases and the V segment lost 6 bases, leaving 10 bases of the junction unmatched. CDR3 size: 16 residues. CDR3 DNA: TGTGCCAGCAGCTTACGACGCACTAGCGACCAAGAGACCCAGTACTTC. Amino acids: CASSLRRTSDQETQYF.

This clonotype appeared a few times. The chain combines TRBV5-4 with TRBJ2-1; D is ambiguous. Trimming shortened V by 4 bases and J by 4 bases, and 15 bases separated the two germline ends. Per the germline V gene, CDR1 is SGHNT and CDR2 is YYREEE (reference sequence). The CDR3 is 15 residues long. The CDR3 loop is CASSLASAFYNEQFF. The CDR3 DNA sequence: TGTGCCAGCAGCCTGGCCTCAGCCTTTTACAATGAGCAGTTCTTC.

This clonotype was detected many times. This chain joins TRBV6-2 or TRBV6-3 and TRBJ2-5, with 8 positions matching TRBD2. The CDR3 loop spans 14 amino acids. V shed 2 bases and J 4 bases; nucleotides not matched to a gene: 3. Germline-derived CDR1 and CDR2 are MNHEY and SVGEGT. In nucleotides, the CDR3 is TGTGCCAGCAGTTACAGGACTAGCTCAGAGACCCAGTACTTC. Encoded protein: CASSYRTSSETQYF.